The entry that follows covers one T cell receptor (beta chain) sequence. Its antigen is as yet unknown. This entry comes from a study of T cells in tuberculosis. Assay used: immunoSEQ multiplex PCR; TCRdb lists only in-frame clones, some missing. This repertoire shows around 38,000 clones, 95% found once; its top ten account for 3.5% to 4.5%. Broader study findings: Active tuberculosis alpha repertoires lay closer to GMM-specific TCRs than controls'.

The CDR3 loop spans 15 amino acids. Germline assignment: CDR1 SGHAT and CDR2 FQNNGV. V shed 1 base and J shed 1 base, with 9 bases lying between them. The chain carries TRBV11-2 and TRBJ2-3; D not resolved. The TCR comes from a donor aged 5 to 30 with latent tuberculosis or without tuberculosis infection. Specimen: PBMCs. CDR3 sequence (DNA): TGTGCCAGCAGCTTAGTGAGTAGTGGCACAGATACGCAGTATTTT. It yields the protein CASSLVSSGTDTQYF.